The clone carrying this TCR beta chain was recorded once. The method was immunoSEQ multiplex PCR; TCRdb's version includes in-frame clones alone and lacks a portion of them. There are roughly 77,000 clones in the sample; around nine tenths occur only once, and roughly 2% lies in the top ten. This record belongs to a study of T cell changes during pregnancy in multiple sclerosis. V was clipped by 2 bases and J by 8 bases, with 10 bases between them. The germline gives CDR1 MGHRA, CDR2 YSYEKL. The CDR3 sequence is 13 residues long. The TCR comes from a female donor with multiple sclerosis, enrolled in a pregnancy study. V and J are TRBV4-1 and TRBJ2-1; D gene uncertain. The sample in question was peripheral blood, obtained in the second trimester of pregnancy. In DNA, the CDR3 is TGCGCCAGCAGCCAAATCCCCCACTATGAGCAGTTCTTC. It codes for CASSQIPHYEQFF.